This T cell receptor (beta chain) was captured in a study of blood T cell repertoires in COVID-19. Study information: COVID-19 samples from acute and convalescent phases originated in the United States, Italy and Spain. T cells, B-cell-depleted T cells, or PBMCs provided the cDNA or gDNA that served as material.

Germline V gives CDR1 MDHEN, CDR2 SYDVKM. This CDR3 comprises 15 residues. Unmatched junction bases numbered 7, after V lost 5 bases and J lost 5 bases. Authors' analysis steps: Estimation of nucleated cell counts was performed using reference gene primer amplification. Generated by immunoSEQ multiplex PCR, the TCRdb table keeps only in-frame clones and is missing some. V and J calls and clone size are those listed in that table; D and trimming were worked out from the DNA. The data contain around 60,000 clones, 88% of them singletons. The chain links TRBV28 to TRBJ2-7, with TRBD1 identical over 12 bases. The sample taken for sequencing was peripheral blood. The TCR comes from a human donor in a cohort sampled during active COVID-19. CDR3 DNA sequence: TGTGCCAGCAGTGCGCCGGGACAGGGGGCCGACGAGCAGTACTTC. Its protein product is CASSAPGQGADEQYF.